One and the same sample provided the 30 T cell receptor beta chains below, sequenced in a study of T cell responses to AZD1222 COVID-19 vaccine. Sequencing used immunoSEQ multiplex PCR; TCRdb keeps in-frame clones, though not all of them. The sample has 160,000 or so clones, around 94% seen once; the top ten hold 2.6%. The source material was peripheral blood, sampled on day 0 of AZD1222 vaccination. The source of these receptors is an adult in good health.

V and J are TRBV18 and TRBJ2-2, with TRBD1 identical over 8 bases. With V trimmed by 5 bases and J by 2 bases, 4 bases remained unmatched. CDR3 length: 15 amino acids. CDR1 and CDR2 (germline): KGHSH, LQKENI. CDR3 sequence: CASSVGQANTGELFF. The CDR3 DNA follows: TGTGCCAGCTCAGTGGGACAGGCAAACACCGGGGAGCTGTTTTTT.

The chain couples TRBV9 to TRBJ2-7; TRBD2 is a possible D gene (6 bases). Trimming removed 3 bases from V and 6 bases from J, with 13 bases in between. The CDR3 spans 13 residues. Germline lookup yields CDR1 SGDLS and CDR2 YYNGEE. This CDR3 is CASSASTGGEQYF. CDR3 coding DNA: TGTGCCAGCAGCGCTTCCACCGGGGGCGAGCAGTACTTC.

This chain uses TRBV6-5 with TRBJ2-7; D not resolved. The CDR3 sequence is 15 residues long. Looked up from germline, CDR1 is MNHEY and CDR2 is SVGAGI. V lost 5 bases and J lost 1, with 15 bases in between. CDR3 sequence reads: CASSLDPSRSYEQYF. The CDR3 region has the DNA TGTGCCAGCAGTCTAGACCCCTCCCGATCCTACGAGCAGTACTTC.

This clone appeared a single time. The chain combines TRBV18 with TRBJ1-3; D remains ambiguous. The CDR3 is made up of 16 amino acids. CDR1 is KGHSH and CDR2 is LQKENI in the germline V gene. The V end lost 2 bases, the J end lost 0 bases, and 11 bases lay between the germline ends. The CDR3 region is CASSPLDAGSGNTIYF. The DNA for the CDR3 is TGTGCCAGCTCACCATTGGATGCGGGCTCTGGAAACACCATATATTTT.

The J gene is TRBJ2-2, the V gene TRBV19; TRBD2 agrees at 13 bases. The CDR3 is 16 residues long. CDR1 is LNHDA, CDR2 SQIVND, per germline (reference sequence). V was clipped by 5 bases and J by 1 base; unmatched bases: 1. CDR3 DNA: TGTGCCAGTAGTCGGACTAGCGGGAGGAACACCGGGGAGCTGTTTTTT. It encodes CASSRTSGRNTGELFF.

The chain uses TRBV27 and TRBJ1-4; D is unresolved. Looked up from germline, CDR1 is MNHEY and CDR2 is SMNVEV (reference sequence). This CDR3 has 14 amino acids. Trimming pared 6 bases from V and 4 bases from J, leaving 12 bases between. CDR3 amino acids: CASSESGGNEKLFF. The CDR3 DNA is TGTGCCAGCAGCGAGTCCGGCGGTAATGAAAAACTGTTTTTT.

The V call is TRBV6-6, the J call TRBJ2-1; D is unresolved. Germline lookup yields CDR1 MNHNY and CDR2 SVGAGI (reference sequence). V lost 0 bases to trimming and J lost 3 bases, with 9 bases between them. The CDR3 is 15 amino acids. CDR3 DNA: TGTGCCAGCAGTTACTCCTTAGGGAACTACAATGAGCAGTTCTTC. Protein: CASSYSLGNYNEQFF.

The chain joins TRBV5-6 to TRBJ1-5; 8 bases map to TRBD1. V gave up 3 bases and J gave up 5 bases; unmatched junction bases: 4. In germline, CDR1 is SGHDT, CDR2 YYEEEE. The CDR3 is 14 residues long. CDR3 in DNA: TGTGCCAGCAGCTCCGGACAGGGTGATCAGCCCCAGCATTTT. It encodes CASSSGQGDQPQHF. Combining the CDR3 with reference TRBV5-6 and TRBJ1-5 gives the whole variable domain DAGVTQSPTHLIKTRGQQVTLRCSPKSGHDTVSWYQQALGQGPQFIFQYYEEEERQRGNFPDRFSGHQFPNYSSELNVNALLLGDSALYLCASSSGQGDQPQHFGDGTRLSIL.

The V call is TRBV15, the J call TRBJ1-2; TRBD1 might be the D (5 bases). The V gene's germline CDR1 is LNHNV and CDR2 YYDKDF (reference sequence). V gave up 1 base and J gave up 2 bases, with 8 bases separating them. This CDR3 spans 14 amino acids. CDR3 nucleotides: TGTGCCACCAGCAGAGGAGGGACCAACTATGGCTACACCTTC. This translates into CATSRGGTNYGYTF.

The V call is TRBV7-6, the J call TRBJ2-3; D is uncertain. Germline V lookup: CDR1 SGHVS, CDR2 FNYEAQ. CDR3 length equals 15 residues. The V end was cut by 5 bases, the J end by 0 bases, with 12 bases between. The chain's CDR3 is CASSQTWSSTDTQYF. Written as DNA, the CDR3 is TGTGCCAGCAGCCAAACTTGGAGTAGCACAGATACGCAGTATTTT.

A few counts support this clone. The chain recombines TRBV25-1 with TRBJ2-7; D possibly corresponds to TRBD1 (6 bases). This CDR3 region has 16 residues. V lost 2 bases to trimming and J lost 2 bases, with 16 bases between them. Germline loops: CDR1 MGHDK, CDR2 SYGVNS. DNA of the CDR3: TGTGCCAGCAGTGAACCCCTGGCGACAGGCACCTACGAGCAGTACTTC. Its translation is CASSEPLATGTYEQYF.

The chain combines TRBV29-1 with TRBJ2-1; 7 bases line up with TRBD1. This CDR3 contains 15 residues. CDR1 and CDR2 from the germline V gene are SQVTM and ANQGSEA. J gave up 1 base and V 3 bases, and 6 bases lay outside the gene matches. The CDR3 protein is CSVDGPGQSYNEQFF. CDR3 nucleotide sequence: TGCAGCGTTGACGGGCCGGGACAGTCCTACAATGAGCAGTTCTTC.

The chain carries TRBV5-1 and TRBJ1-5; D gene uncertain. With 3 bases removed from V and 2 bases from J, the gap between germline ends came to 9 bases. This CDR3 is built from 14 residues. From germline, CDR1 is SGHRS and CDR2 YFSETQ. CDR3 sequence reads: CASSSAGGNQPQHF. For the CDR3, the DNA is TGCGCCAGCAGCTCCGCTGGAGGCAATCAGCCCCAGCATTTT.

The CDR3 DNA follows: TGTGCCAGTCGCCCGGGCACAGATACGCAGTATTTT. Its translation: CASRPGTDTQYF. The chain joins TRBV7-9 to TRBJ2-3; D remains unclear. V lost 9 bases and J 1 base, leaving 8 bases between the germline ends. The CDR3 has 12 amino acids. Germline V gene data show CDR1 as SEHNR and CDR2 as FQNEAQ (reference sequence). Looking up the rest from reference TRBV7-9 and TRBJ2-3 gives the full variable domain: DTGVSQNPRHKITKRGQNVTFRCDPISEHNRLYWYRQTLGQGPEFLTYFQNEAQLEKSRLLSDRFSAERPKGSFSTLEIQRTEQGDSAMYLCASRPGTDTQYFGPGTRLTVL.

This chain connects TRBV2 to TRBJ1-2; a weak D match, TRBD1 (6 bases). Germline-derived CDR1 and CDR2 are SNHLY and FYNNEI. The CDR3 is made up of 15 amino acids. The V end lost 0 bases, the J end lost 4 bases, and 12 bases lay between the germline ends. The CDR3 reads CASSEAGRGSYGYTF. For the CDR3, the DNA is TGTGCCAGCAGTGAAGCGGGCAGGGGCAGCTATGGCTACACCTTC.

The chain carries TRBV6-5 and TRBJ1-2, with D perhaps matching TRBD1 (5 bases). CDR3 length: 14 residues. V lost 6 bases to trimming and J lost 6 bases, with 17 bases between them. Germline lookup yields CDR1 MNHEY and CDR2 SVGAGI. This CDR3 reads CASRKTGTFNGYTF. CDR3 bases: TGTGCCAGCAGGAAAACCGGGACGTTTAATGGCTACACCTTC.

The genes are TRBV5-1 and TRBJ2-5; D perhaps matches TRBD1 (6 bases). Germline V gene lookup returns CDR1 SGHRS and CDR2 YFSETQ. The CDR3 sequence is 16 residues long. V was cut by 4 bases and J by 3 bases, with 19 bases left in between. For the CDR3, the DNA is TGCGCCAGCAGCGAGGACAGCCAAACACCCGAAGAGACCCAGTACTTC. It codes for CASSEDSQTPEETQYF.

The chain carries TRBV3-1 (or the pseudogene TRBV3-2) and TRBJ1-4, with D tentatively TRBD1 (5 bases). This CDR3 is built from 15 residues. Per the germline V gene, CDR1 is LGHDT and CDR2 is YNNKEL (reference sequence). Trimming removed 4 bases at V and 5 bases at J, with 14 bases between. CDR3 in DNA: TGTGCCAGCAGCCCTCTAGGGACCGAGAATGAAAAACTGTTTTTT. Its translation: CASSPLGTENEKLFF.

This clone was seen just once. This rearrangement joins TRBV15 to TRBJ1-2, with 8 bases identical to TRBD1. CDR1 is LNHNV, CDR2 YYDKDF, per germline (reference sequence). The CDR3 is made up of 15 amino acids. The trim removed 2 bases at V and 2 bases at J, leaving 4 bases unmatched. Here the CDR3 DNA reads TGTGCCACCAGCAGACAGGGGGCCACCAACTATGGCTACACCTTC. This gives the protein CATSRQGATNYGYTF.

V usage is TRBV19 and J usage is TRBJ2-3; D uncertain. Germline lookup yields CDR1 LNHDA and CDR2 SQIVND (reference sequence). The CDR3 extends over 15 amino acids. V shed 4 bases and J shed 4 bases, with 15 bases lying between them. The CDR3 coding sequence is TGTGCCAGTAGTACGACCCCCAGGTGGGCAGATACGCAGTATTTT. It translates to CASSTTPRWADTQYF. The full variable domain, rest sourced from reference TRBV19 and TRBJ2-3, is DGGITQSPKYLFRKEGQNVTLSCEQNLNHDAMYWYRQDPGQGLRLIYYSQIVNDFQKGDIAEGYSVSREKKESFPLTVTSAQKNPTAFYLCASSTTPRWADTQYFGPGTRLTVL.

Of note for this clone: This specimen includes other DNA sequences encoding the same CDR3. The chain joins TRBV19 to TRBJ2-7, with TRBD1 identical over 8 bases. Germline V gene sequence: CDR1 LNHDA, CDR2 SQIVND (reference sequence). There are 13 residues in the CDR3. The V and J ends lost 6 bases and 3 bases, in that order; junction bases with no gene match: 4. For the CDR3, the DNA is TGTGCCAGTAGCCCCGGGACAGGCTACGAGCAGTACTTC. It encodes CASSPGTGYEQYF.

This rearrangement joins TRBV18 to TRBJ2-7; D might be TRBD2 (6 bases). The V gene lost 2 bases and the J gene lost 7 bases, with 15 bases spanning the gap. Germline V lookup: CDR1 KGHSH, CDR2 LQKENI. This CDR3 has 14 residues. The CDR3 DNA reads TGTGCCAGCTCACCAAAGGCCGGGAGTAGGGAGCAGTACTTC. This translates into CASSPKAGSREQYF.

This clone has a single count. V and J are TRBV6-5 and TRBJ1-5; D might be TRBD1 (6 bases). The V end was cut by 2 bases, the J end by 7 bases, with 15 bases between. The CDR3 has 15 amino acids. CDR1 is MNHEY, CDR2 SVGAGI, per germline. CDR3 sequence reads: CASSYGWGADQPQHF. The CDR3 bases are TGTGCCAGCAGTTACGGGTGGGGGGCTGACCAGCCCCAGCATTTT.

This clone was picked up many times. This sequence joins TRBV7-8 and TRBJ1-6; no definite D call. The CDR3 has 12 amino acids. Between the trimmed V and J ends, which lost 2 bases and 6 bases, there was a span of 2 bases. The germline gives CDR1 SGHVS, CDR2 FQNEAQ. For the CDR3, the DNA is TGTGCCAGCAGCTTACGTAATTCACCCCTCCACTTT. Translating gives CASSLRNSPLHF.

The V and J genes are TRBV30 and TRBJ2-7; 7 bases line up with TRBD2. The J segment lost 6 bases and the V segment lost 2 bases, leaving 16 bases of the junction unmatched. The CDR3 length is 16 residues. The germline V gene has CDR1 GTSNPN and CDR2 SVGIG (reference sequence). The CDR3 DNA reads TGTGCCTGGAGTTTACCGCGGGAGATCTTGGTGGGCGAGCAGTACTTC. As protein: CAWSLPREILVGEQYF.

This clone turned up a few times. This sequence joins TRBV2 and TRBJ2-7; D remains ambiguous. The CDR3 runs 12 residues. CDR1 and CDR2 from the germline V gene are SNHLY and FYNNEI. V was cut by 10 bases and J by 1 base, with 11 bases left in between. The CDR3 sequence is CATVNQSYEQYF. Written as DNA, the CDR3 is TGTGCCACCGTCAACCAGTCCTACGAGCAGTACTTC.

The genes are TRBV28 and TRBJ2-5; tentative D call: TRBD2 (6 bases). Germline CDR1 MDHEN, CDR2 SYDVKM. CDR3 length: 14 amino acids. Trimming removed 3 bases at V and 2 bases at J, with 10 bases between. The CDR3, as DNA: TGTGCCAGCAGTTTCGTAGCGGAACAAGAGACCCAGTACTTC. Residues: CASSFVAEQETQYF.

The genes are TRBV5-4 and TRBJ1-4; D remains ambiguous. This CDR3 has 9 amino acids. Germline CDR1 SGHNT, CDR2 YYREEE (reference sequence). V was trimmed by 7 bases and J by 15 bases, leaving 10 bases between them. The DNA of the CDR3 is TGTGCCAGCCTCCAGTCATTGTTTTTT. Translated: CASLQSLFF.

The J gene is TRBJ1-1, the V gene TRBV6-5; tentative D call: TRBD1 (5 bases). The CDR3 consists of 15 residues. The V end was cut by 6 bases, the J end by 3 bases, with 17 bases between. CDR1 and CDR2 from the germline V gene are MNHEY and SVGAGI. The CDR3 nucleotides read TGTGCCAGCAGCTACCGCAGGGTTTCGGACACTGAAGCTTTCTTT. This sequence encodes CASSYRRVSDTEAFF.

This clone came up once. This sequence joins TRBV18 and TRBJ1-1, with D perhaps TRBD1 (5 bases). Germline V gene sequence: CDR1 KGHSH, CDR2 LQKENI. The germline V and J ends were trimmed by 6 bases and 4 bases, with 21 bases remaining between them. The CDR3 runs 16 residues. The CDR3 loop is CASSIKTSEGRTEAFF. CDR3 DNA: TGTGCCAGCTCCATAAAAACGTCGGAGGGACGCACTGAAGCTTTCTTT.